This T cell receptor beta chain stems from a study of cytomegalovirus exposure and HLA in healthy donors. Primers: 60 Vbeta forward and 13 Jbeta reverse. Profiled with immunoSEQ multiplex PCR; TCRdb holds only in-frame clones, not every one. The sample lists 100,000 to 150,000 clones; 72% were seen once. Findings of the study overall: A later analysis showed that HLA-associated TCR beta chains had undergone more clonal expansion than equally common others. According to an earlier analysis, most TCR beta V segments yielded productive rearrangements about 87% or about 30% of the time. According to the study, 160 or so TCR beta chains were cytomegalovirus-associated.

As to this clone: Its antigen is not identified.

Donors showed nominal health when sampled, although they likely had unrecorded immune exposures. This CDR3 region has 15 residues. Germline loops: CDR1 MNHEY, CDR2 SMNVEV (reference sequence). After removal of 4 bases from V and 4 bases from J, the junction contained 6 bases not matched to a gene. Sequencing was done on a sample of PBMCs. The TCR originated in a man in his thirties or forties in good health and CMV-seronegative. The chain has TRBV27 and TRBJ2-3; 9 bases map to TRBD1. The CDR3 DNA sequence: TGTGCCAGCAGTTCCGACAGGGGGATCGCAGATACGCAGTATTTT. It encodes CASSSDRGIADTQYF.